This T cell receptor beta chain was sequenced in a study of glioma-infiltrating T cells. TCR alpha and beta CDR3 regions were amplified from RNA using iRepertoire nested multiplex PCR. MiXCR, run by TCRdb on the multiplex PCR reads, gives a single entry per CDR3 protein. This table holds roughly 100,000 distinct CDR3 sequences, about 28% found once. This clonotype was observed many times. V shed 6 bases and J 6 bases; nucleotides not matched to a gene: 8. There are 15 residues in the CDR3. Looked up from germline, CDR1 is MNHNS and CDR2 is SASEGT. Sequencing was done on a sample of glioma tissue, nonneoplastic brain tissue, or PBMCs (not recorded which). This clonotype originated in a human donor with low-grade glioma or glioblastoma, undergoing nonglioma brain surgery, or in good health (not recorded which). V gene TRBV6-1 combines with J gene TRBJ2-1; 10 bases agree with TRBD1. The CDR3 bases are TGTGCCAGCAGCCCTTCCGGGACAGGGGTCAATGAGCAGTTCTTC. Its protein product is CASSPSGTGVNEQFF.